This T cell receptor beta chain was identified in a study of T cell changes during pregnancy in multiple sclerosis. The table came from immunoSEQ multiplex PCR; TCRdb's copy has only in-frame clones and leaves some out. The repertoire has 45,000 to 60,000 clones, 70% to 90% of them found once; the top ten carry roughly 2%. The V and J ends lost 5 bases and 8 bases, in that order; junction bases with no gene match: 5. This CDR3 comprises 12 residues. The germline CDR1 and CDR2 sequences are MNHEY and SVGAGI. The rearrangement joins TRBV6-5 to TRBJ2-7; 8 nucleotides align to TRBD1. The sequencing used peripheral blood, collected in the first trimester of pregnancy. The receptor was isolated from a female donor with multiple sclerosis, enrolled in a pregnancy study. DNA for the CDR3: TGTGCCAGCAGTCAAGACAGGGGTAAGCAGTACTTC. As protein: CASSQDRGKQYF.